These T cell receptor beta chains were read from a single sample in a study of cytomegalovirus exposure and HLA in healthy donors. Assay: immunoSEQ multiplex PCR; the TCRdb copy retains only in-frame clones and omits some. In the table there are more than 85,000 clones, around 85% of which are singletons. Sequenced: PBMCs. All receptors derive from a man aged 40-49 years in good health and CMV-seronegative. Both conserved end residues are part of each CDR3. Fields, in order: CDR3 DNA, CDR3 protein, D gene, V gene, J gene, clone size. The D gene is left open where the match is weak. Not every row has a clone size; where given, it reads once, few, many or a size class.

cdr3_nt: TGTGCCAGCAGTTCCCCAGCGGGGGCAAGGGAGCAGTACTTC
cdr3_aa: CASSSPAGAREQYF
d_call: TRBD2
v_call: TRBV27
j_call: TRBJ2-7
clone_size: .

cdr3_nt: TGTGCCAGCCAATCAATGAACACTGAAGCTTTCTTT
cdr3_aa: CASQSMNTEAFF
d_call: .
v_call: TRBV13
j_call: TRBJ1-1
clone_size: .

cdr3_nt: TGTGCCAGCAGTCGCCCGGACAGGGCTGATGGCTACACCTTC
cdr3_aa: CASSRPDRADGYTF
d_call: TRBD1
v_call: TRBV6-5
j_call: TRBJ1-2
clone_size: .

cdr3_nt: TGCGCCAGCAGCTTGGGGGGTAGCGGGAGCCACAATGAGCAGTTCTTC
cdr3_aa: CASSLGGSGSHNEQFF
d_call: TRBD2
v_call: TRBV5-1
j_call: TRBJ2-1
clone_size: .

cdr3_nt: TGCGCCAGCAGCTTGGCAGCGAGAGCGGGGAGCACAGATACGCAGTATTTT
cdr3_aa: CASSLAARAGSTDTQYF
d_call: TRBD2
v_call: TRBV5-1
j_call: TRBJ2-3
clone_size: .

cdr3_nt: TGTGCCAGCAGCTTAGAGGAGGGGGGGACCTACGAGCAGTACTTC
cdr3_aa: CASSLEEGGTYEQYF
d_call: .
v_call: TRBV7-2
j_call: TRBJ2-7
clone_size: .

cdr3_nt: TGTGCCAGCAGCCGCTCTCAGGGTATTTACAATGAGCAGTTCTTC
cdr3_aa: CASSRSQGIYNEQFF
d_call: .
v_call: TRBV7-6
j_call: TRBJ2-1
clone_size: .

cdr3_nt: TGTGCCAGCAGCCCAAGACAGGGCAATCAGCCCCAGCATTTT
cdr3_aa: CASSPRQGNQPQHF
d_call: .
v_call: TRBV7-2
j_call: TRBJ1-5
clone_size: .

cdr3_nt: TGCGCCAGCAGCTTAGGAAGAGTAGTCGGGGGCTACAATGAGCAGTTCTTC
cdr3_aa: CASSLGRVVGGYNEQFF
d_call: .
v_call: TRBV5-1
j_call: TRBJ2-1
clone_size: .

cdr3_nt: TGTGCCACCTCGGAACCCGGGACAGCGTCCTACGAGCAGTACTTC
cdr3_aa: CATSEPGTASYEQYF
d_call: TRBD1
v_call: TRBV6-5
j_call: TRBJ2-7
clone_size: .

cdr3_nt: TGTGCCTGGGGCGGGAACAGGGGCTACGAGCAGTACTTC
cdr3_aa: CAWGGNRGYEQYF
d_call: .
v_call: TRBV30
j_call: TRBJ2-7
clone_size: .

cdr3_nt: TGTGCCAGCAGCCAAGCTGGGGCTAGCGGGAGAGCGAACACCGGGGAGCTGTTTTTT
cdr3_aa: CASSQAGASGRANTGELFF
d_call: TRBD2
v_call: TRBV4-2
j_call: TRBJ2-2
clone_size: few

cdr3_nt: TGTGCCAGCAGCCAAGTTCGAGGTTTGAACACTGAAGCTTTCTTT
cdr3_aa: CASSQVRGLNTEAFF
d_call: .
v_call: TRBV14
j_call: TRBJ1-1
clone_size: .

cdr3_nt: TGTGCCTGGAGTGTAATCGGAGAGACCCAGTACTTC
cdr3_aa: CAWSVIGETQYF
d_call: .
v_call: TRBV30
j_call: TRBJ2-5
clone_size: .

cdr3_nt: TGTGCCAGCAGTGGCTCCCCGGGACAGGGAGGTGGCTACACCTTC
cdr3_aa: CASSGSPGQGGGYTF
d_call: TRBD1
v_call: TRBV6-1
j_call: TRBJ1-2
clone_size: once

cdr3_nt: TGTGCCAGCAGCTTAAGGGCGGGCACTGAAGCTTTCTTT
cdr3_aa: CASSLRAGTEAFF
d_call: .
v_call: TRBV5-6
j_call: TRBJ1-1
clone_size: .

cdr3_nt: TGTGCCAGCAGACTAGGGGGCGAGCAGTACTTC
cdr3_aa: CASRLGGEQYF
d_call: .
v_call: TRBV25-1
j_call: TRBJ2-7
clone_size: .

cdr3_nt: TGTGCCAGCAGTTACTCCGGGGAACCCACACATACGCAGTATTTT
cdr3_aa: CASSYSGEPTHTQYF
d_call: .
v_call: TRBV6-6
j_call: TRBJ2-3
clone_size: .

cdr3_nt: TGTGCCAGCAGCGAGAATATAGAGCAGTACTTC
cdr3_aa: CASSENIEQYF
d_call: .
v_call: TRBV25-1
j_call: TRBJ2-7
clone_size: .

cdr3_nt: TGTGCCAGCAGTGATCGGAGGGGTGGGACCGGGGAGCTGTTTTTT
cdr3_aa: CASSDRRGGTGELFF
d_call: .
v_call: TRBV2
j_call: TRBJ2-2
clone_size: .

cdr3_nt: TGTGCCAGTAGCCTCAGACAGGAGCGCAATCAGCCCCAGCATTTT
cdr3_aa: CASSLRQERNQPQHF
d_call: .
v_call: TRBV19
j_call: TRBJ1-5
clone_size: .

cdr3_nt: TGTGCCAGCAGCTTTGGGACTAGCGGGGGGTCGAGGGGGACCCAGTACTTC
cdr3_aa: CASSFGTSGGSRGTQYF
d_call: TRBD2
v_call: TRBV7-7
j_call: TRBJ2-5
clone_size: once

cdr3_nt: TGTGCCAGCAGCTCCCCCGCGGTGGAGGGGAGAAACATTCAGTACTTC
cdr3_aa: CASSSPAVEGRNIQYF
d_call: .
v_call: TRBV27
j_call: TRBJ2-4
clone_size: .

cdr3_nt: TGTGCCAGCAGTCACACCAGGGGTTACGAGCAGTACTTC
cdr3_aa: CASSHTRGYEQYF
d_call: .
v_call: TRBV6-5
j_call: TRBJ2-7
clone_size: .

cdr3_nt: TGTGCCAGCAGCCAGCGAGGGGGTTCAGGGGGGAACACTGAAGCTTTCTTT
cdr3_aa: CASSQRGGSGGNTEAFF
d_call: TRBD1
v_call: TRBV14
j_call: TRBJ1-1
clone_size: .

cdr3_nt: TGTGCCAGCAGCCGTTTGACATACCCCCTCCACTTT
cdr3_aa: CASSRLTYPLHF
d_call: .
v_call: TRBV5-6
j_call: TRBJ1-6
clone_size: .

cdr3_nt: TGTGCCAGCAGTGCAAACAATGAGCAGTTCTTC
cdr3_aa: CASSANNEQFF
d_call: .
v_call: TRBV2
j_call: TRBJ2-1
clone_size: .

cdr3_nt: TGTGCCACCAGCAGAGATACCGCTTTAGGGGGCTACGAGCAGTACTTC
cdr3_aa: CATSRDTALGGYEQYF
d_call: .
v_call: TRBV15
j_call: TRBJ2-7
clone_size: .

cdr3_nt: TGTGCCAGCAGTGAATCGTGGACGTTGACAGGAGGCAGCGAGACCCAGTACTTC
cdr3_aa: CASSESWTLTGGSETQYF
d_call: .
v_call: TRBV25-1
j_call: TRBJ2-5
clone_size: few

cdr3_nt: TGTGCCAGCAGCTTACTCTCTAGCCTGGAGACCCAGTACTTC
cdr3_aa: CASSLLSSLETQYF
d_call: .
v_call: TRBV7-8
j_call: TRBJ2-5
clone_size: .

cdr3_nt: TGTGCTAGTGGCCTCGGGGGGCAAGAGACCCAGTACTTC
cdr3_aa: CASGLGGQETQYF
d_call: TRBD2
v_call: TRBV12-5
j_call: TRBJ2-5
clone_size: .

cdr3_nt: TGCAGCGTTGGCAGGGACACTGAAGCTTTCTTT
cdr3_aa: CSVGRDTEAFF
d_call: .
v_call: TRBV29-1
j_call: TRBJ1-1
clone_size: few

cdr3_nt: TGCGCCAGCAGCCAAGATTGGGGGGGAAGCTCCTACAATGAGCAGTTCTTC
cdr3_aa: CASSQDWGGSSYNEQFF
d_call: TRBD2
v_call: TRBV4-1
j_call: TRBJ2-1
clone_size: .

cdr3_nt: TGCGCCAGCAGCTTGGGGACAGCTAACACTGAAGCTTTCTTT
cdr3_aa: CASSLGTANTEAFF
d_call: .
v_call: TRBV5-1
j_call: TRBJ1-1
clone_size: .